This T cell receptor beta chain was obtained from a study of TIL therapy for anti-PD-1-resistant metastatic lung cancer. The time point is: pre-treatment sample, taken before nivolumab and TIL therapy. This was the immunoSEQ v3 assay. The protocol was immunoSEQ multiplex PCR, while the TCRdb copy is restricted to in-frame clones and leaves out a portion. Of about 36,000 clones listed, 73% are singletons. The CDR3 contains 15 residues. Looked up from germline, CDR1 is SGHTA and CDR2 is FQGNSA. The V and J ends lost 1 base and 3 bases respectively, with 13 bases between them. The sequencing used blood, collected at baseline. This receptor was identified in a person between 25 and 80 years old with non-small cell lung cancer. V usage is TRBV7-2 and J usage is TRBJ2-7; possible D gene TRBD2, 6 bases. CDR3 bases: TGTGCCAGCAGCTTAGGGGGACTTAAGAGCTACGAGCAGTACTTC. Its translation is CASSLGGLKSYEQYF.